This TCR beta chain was captured in a study of TIL therapy for anti-PD-1-resistant metastatic lung cancer (dated by TCRdb to the early 2020s). Concerning the study at large: Before any PD-1/PD-L1 blockade was given, tumors were harvested, nivolumab was then administered, and patients who progressed went on to receive lymphodepletion, an infusion of expanded TIL, and IL-2. A median non-synonymous tumor mutation burden of about 1.6 mutations per megabase was determined across the cohort by whole-exome sequencing. Clonotypes were tracked across tumor, expanded TIL product and serial blood samples by T cell receptor beta sequencing of tumor and peripheral blood. The cohort was predominantly lung adenocarcinoma, with a few EGFR-mutant and two ALK-rearranged tumors, and half of patients were current or former smokers. Enrolled patients had a median age of around 51 years (range roughly 35-85) and a median tumor PD-L1 proportion score of less than 7.5%. The study at large found these results: Infused TIL clonotypes partially replaced the baseline peripheral repertoire then decayed over months, with no apparent association between persistence and response. The cohort was highly selected, including more treatment-naive, never-smoker and oncogene-addicted patients than is typical, which limits generalizability. The study protocol defined all tumor marker inferences as exploratory.

The CDR3 measures 13 amino acids from cysteine to phenylalanine. The entry retains the CDR3 DNA only, 39 bases that are in frame from base 1. V is pared back by 4 bases and J by 3 bases, with 11 bases lying between the germline termini. Based on the germline V gene, the CDR1 and CDR2 sequences are SGDLS and YYNGEE. To note about this clone: What antigen it recognizes has not been identified. No much larger clone exists at a distance of one base, and base qualities are not known.

The time point label corresponds to: pre-treatment sample, taken before nivolumab and TIL therapy. A phase I trial run at two centers enrolled adults with stage 4 NSCLC between late 2017 and early 2020. Samples came from a single-arm, open-label phase I trial of tumor-infiltrating lymphocyte therapy with nivolumab in advanced non-small cell lung cancer. Blood mononuclear cells were isolated from EDTA tubes by Ficoll gradient and were snap-frozen as pellets, and DNA was extracted with a Qiagen mini-prep kit. The immunoSEQ v3 hsTCRB kit was used to amplify TCR beta CDR3 regions from genomic DNA through bias-controlled multiplex PCR. TCR libraries were sequenced on an Illumina NextSeq 500 to 1.5 million to 2.5 million read pairs for survey level or about 5-6.5 million for deep level. The source study handled its data this way. The immunoSEQ Analyzer software assigned V, D and J genes, filtered out non-productive sequences, and reported clonality. To compare repertoires between infused TIL and blood, productive Simpson clonality was used along with the Morisita overlap index of productive TRB rearrangements. Absolute clonotype counts in blood were estimated as lymphocyte count times CD3+ fraction times the clone's productive frequency. The table was pulled from immuneACCESS by TCRdb, which kept in-frame rearrangements only. Such tables lose some clones; where checked, under half of the loss comes from unresolved V genes, and the rest has no known cause. V, J and clone size were drawn from that table, and D and trimming were deduced from the DNA. The sample has about 45,000 clones on record, less than 80% of them singletons. About 14% of the sample comes from the top ten.

Here the chain combines TRBV9 and TRBJ2-7, and perhaps TRBD1 as D gene, on 6 matching bases. This TCR was sampled from a man between 65 and 80 years old with non-small cell lung cancer. Here the sequenced sample was blood, taken at baseline. The nucleotide sequence reads TGTGCCAGCAGCACCGAAGGGGGCTACGAGCAGTACTTC. This translates into CASSTEGGYEQYF.